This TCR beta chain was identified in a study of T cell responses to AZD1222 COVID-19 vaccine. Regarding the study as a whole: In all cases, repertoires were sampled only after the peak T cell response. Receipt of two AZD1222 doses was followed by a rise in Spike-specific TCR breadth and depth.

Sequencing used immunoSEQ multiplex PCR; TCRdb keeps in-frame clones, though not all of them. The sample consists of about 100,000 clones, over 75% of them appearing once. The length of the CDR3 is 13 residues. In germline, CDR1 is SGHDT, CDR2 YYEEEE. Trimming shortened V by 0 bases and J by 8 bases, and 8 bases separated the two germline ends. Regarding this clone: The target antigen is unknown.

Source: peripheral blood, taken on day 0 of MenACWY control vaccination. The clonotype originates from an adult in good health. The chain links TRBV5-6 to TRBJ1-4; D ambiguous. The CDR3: CASSLAAGEKLFF. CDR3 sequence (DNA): TGTGCCAGCAGCTTGGCGGCTGGGGAAAAACTGTTTTTT. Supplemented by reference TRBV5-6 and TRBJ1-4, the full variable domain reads DAGVTQSPTHLIKTRGQQVTLRCSPKSGHDTVSWYQQALGQGPQFIFQYYEEEERQRGNFPDRFSGHQFPNYSSELNVNALLLGDSALYLCASSLAAGEKLFFGSGTQLSVL.